The clone carrying this T cell receptor beta chain was picked up many times. Its matching antigen is unknown. This specimen belongs to a study of T cell repertoires in cytomegalovirus infection. About the research overall: Public TCR beta signatures marked donors with CMV infection and the matching HLA. Study-wide findings and caveats: Clonotype analysis showed dominance of the ex vivo response by HLA-C-restricted CMV-specific TCR beta clonotypes.

TCRdb reprocessed the reads with MiXCR, giving one entry per CDR3 protein. This table holds 200,000 to 250,000 distinct CDR3 sequences, roughly 22% found once. CDR1 SGHTA and CDR2 FQGNSA come from the germline V gene. The CDR3 totals 17 residues. Trimming stripped 2 bases from V and 1 base from J, with 17 bases between. The rearrangement uses TRBV7-2 and TRBJ2-5; D is perhaps TRBD2 (6 bases). Sequencing was done on a sample of CD8+ T cells from PBMCs. The origin of this receptor is a human donor in good health (CMV status not recorded). Some clones in this sample may be carry-over from other donors' samples. The CDR3 nucleotides are TGTGCCAGCAGCTTATGGGGGAGGCTAGCCGTCCAAGAGACCCAGTACTTC. This sequence encodes CASSLWGRLAVQETQYF.